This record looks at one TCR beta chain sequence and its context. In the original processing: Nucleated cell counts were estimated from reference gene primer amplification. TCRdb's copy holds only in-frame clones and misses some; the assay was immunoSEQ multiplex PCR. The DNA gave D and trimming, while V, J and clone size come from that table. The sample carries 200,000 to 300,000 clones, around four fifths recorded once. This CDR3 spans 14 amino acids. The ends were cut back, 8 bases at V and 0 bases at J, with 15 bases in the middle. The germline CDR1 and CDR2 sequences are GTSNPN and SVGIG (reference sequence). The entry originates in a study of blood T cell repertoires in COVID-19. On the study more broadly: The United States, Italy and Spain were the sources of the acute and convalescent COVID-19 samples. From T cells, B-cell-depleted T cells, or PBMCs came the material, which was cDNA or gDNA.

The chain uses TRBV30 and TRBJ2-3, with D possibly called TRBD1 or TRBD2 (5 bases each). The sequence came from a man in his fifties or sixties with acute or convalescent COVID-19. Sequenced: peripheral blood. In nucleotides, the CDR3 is TGTGCCCGGGATAGTGGGGCTAGCACAGATACGCAGTATTTT. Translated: CARDSGASTDTQYF.